Below, one TCR beta chain is given with its context. This receptor's antigen is unknown. There are no base qualities to consult, and no much larger clone falls within one base. TCR CDR3 regions were amplified from genomic DNA by multiplex PCR using the deep immunoSEQ assay. Genomic DNA extracted from each cell subset was distributed evenly over all wells of several immunoSEQ 96-well plates, and each plate served as one replicate. For sorted subsets, approximately 190 ng genomic DNA, equal to 30,000 or so T cell genomes, was loaded into each replicate PCR. The purified libraries were quantified using a Qubit 3.0 fluorometer, sized with a Bioanalyzer 2100, and then quantified again using the KAPA Library Quantification kit. Every immunoSEQ 96-well plate was sequenced on a dedicated single-read 150-cycle Illumina NextSeq 550 flow cell. In the original analysis: Because the immunoSEQ output included only junctional sequences and no quality scores, the filtering could not be the same as the filtering used for full-length reads. To assign V/J genes and CDR3, sequences were annotated using PyIR, a Python wrapper for IgBLAST v1.9, with IMGT germline references. Reads were removed for weak V/J assignments (E-value above 1e-6), missing CDR3, stop codons, out-of-frame junctions, or ambiguous translated residues. V3J clonotypes were defined as sequences sharing the same inferred V gene, J gene, and CDR3 amino acid sequence. The percentage overlap between two repertoires was calculated by dividing the number of shared unique clonotypes by the size of the smaller repertoire. RTK rarefaction, the Chao1 estimator, and Recon v2.1 estimates of unobserved clonotypes were used to assess repertoire richness. For all TCRbeta clonotypes obtained by the gDNA method from several donors, generation probabilities were computed with OLGA. TCRdb holds this immuneACCESS table with in-frame rearrangements only. Some clones are missing; in checked studies, unresolved V genes explain under half, and the rest has no known cause. Clonal size and the V and J genes are those of that table, whereas D and trimming came from the DNA. The sample table records 2 million to 3 million clones; 93% of these occur just once. The ten largest clones add up to 0.35% to 0.45% of the sample.

The record originates from a study of shared clonotypes between healthy human individuals (dated by TCRdb to the early 2020s). For the wider study: A couple of women and three men aged 18 to 49 years were included in the cohort. To increase sequencing depth and limit assay-specific biases, different laboratories used diverse techniques to prepare libraries and sequence TCR repertoires. The study deeply sequenced blood TCR repertoires of about 5 healthy adults to estimate repertoire size and the extent of clonotype sharing between individuals. Per donor, three plates each were used for CD4 naive and CD4 memory, two for CD8 naive, and one for CD8 memory. Each donor's leukapheresis produced roughly between about 0.85 and 10 billion PBMCs.

V and J are trimmed by 3 bases and 7 bases, and the gene matches miss 10 bases of the junction. CDR1 and CDR2 were assigned from the germline V gene as MGHRA and YSYEKL. The CDR3 spans 15 residues, from the cysteine through the phenylalanine. Only the CDR3 DNA stays, 45 bases, in frame from base 1. Healthy HIV-negative adults with no recently reported acute infections or vaccinations were included as donors. All donors were Caucasian adults living in Nashville, Tennessee, USA. CD4+ T cells were enriched by magnetic negative selection; naive cells were then positively selected on CD45RA, and the negative fraction formed the memory subset. Blood was collected by leukapheresis, and PBMCs were isolated by Ficoll-Histopaque density gradient centrifugation and then cryopreserved in liquid nitrogen vapor phase. Purity and quantity of every magnetically sorted T cell population were checked by analytical flow cytometry. Each sorted fraction had its genomic DNA isolated and then quantified by UV absorbance on a Nanodrop 2000c.

Summary of the overall study and its limitations: When four donors were compared, the shared fraction of clonotypes was roughly 4.8% for naive CD4, around 4% for naive CD8, roughly 2.5% for memory CD4, and 0.4% for memory CD8. Sampling was limited to blood, and TCR repertoires in tissue likely differ from TCR repertoires in blood. Pairwise subsampling led to the expectation that sequencing depth would affect the degree of clonotype sharing among donors. Compared with non-shared clonotypes, the clonotypes found in all four sorted-subset donors had higher generation probabilities. Incomplete sequencing was indicated by rarefaction of sorted-subset datasets, despite the large sequencing depth. Because the study included only a small number of donors, the genetic and exposure-history diversity represented was limited. Larger estimated clonotype richness was generally found for naive subsets than for memory subsets.

The sequence was collected from a man aged 18 to 29 in good health. Some clones in this sample may be carry-over from other donors' samples. Source material: naive CD4+ T cells from PBMCs. According to the study, the label for this sample's cell subset or site signals: CD45RA+ positively selected. Recombination linked TRBV4-1 to TRBJ1-2; TRBD1 lines up with 8 middle nucleotides. The nucleotides are TGCGCCAGCAGCCATCCCCCAGGGGGCAATTTTGGCTACACCTTC. Translation gives CASSHPPGGNFGYTF.